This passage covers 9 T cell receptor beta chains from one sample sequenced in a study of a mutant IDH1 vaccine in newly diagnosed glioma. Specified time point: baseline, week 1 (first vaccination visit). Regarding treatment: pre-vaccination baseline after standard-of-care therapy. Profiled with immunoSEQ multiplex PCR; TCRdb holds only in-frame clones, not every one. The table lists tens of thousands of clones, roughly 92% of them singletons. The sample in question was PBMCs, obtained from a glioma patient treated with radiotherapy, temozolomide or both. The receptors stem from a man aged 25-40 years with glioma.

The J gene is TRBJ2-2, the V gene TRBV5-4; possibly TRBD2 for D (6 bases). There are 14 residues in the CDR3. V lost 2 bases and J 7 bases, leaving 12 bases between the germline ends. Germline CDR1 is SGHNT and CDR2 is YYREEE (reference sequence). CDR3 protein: CASSFGSQGGELFF. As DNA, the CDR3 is TGTGCCAGCAGCTTCGGGAGTCAGGGCGGGGAGCTGTTTTTT.

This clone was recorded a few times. CDR3 DNA sequence: TGTGCCTGGAGTCCGCCGGGACTAGCGAGGGGGACCCAGTACTTC. Its protein is CAWSPPGLARGTQYF. V and J are TRBV30 and TRBJ2-5; 10 nucleotides line up with TRBD2. With 2 bases clipped from V and 7 bases from J, the junction kept 10 bases outside the gene matches. The CDR3 consists of 15 residues. Germline CDR1 GTSNPN, CDR2 SVGIG (reference sequence).

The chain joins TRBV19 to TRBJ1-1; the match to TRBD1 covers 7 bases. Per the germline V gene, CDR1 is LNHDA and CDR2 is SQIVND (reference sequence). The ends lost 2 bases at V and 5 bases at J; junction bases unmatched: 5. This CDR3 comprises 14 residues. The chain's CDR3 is CASSIKGAFTEAFF. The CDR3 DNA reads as TGTGCCAGTAGTATAAAGGGGGCGTTTACTGAAGCTTTCTTT.

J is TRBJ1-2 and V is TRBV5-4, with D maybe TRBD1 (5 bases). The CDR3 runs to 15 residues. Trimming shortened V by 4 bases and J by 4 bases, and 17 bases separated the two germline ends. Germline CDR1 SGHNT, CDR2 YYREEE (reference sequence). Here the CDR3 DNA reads TGTGCCAGCAGCCCCTCCGGGACGGGCGGCTATGGCTACACCTTC. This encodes CASSPSGTGGYGYTF.

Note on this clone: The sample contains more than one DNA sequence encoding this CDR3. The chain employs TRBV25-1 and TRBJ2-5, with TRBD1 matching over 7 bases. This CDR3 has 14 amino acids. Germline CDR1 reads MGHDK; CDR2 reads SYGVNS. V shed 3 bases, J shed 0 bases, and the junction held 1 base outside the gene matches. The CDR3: CASSERGHQETQYF. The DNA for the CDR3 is TGTGCCAGCAGTGAGAGGGGGCACCAAGAGACCCAGTACTTC.

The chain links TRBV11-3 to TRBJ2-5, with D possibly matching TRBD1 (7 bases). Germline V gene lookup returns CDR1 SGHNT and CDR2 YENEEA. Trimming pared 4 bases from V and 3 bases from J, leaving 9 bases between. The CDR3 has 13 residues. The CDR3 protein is CASSSRGEETQYF. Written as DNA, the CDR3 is TGTGCCAGCAGCTCCAGGGGGGAAGAGACCCAGTACTTC.

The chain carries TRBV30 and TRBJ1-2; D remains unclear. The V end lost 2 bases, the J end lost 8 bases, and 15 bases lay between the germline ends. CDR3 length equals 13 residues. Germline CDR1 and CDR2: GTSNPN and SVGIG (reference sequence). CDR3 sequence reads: CAWSLSRHSGYTF. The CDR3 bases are TGTGCCTGGAGTCTTTCTAGACACAGCGGCTACACCTTC.

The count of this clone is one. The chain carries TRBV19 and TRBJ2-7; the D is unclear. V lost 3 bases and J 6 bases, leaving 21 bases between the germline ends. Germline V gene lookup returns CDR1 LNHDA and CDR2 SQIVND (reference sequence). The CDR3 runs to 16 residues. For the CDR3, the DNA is TGTGCCAGTAGTATGCGAGTCGCCCTAGTAGGTGGCGAGCAGTACTTC. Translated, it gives CASSMRVALVGGEQYF.

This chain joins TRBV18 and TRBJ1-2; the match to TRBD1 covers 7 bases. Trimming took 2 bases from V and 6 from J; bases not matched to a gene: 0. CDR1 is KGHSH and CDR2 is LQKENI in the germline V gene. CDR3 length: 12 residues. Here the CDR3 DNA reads TGTGCCAGCTCACCAGGACAGGATGGCTACACCTTC. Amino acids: CASSPGQDGYTF. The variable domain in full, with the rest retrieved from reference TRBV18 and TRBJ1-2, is NAGVMQNPRHLVRRRGQEARLRCSPMKGHSHVYWYRQLPEEGLKFMVYLQKENIIDESGMPKERFSAEFPKEGPSILRIQQVVRGDSAAYFCASSPGQDGYTFGSGTRLTVV.